Each of the 10 T cell receptor beta chains below was sequenced from the same sample in a study of OX40 agonist ivuxolimab in advanced cancers. Profiling relied on immunoSEQ multiplex PCR, and the TCRdb table lists in-frame clones only, not all of them. The table includes about 73,000 clones, around four fifths detected once. The material was CD4+ or CD8+ T cells sorted from blood, obtained in a trial of the OX40 agonist ivuxolimab. The receptors were sampled from an adult with an advanced solid tumor such as melanoma, head and neck, liver or kidney cancer.

This clone has a single count. The V call is TRBV7-3, the J call TRBJ2-3, with no clear D. V was shortened by 4 bases and J by 2 bases, with 10 bases between the two germline ends. Germline CDR1 reads SGHTA; CDR2 reads FQGTGA. The CDR3 extends over 14 amino acids. The CDR3 sequence: CASSSGGVTDTQYF. The CDR3 region has the DNA TGTGCCAGCAGCTCCGGCGGAGTCACAGATACGCAGTATTTT.

The chain is built from TRBV11-2 and TRBJ2-6, with D possibly matching TRBD2 (5 bases). This CDR3 region has 14 residues. Germline-derived CDR1 and CDR2 are SGHAT and FQNNGV. V dropped 5 bases and J dropped 8 bases, with 13 bases sitting between them. CDR3 loop: CASSPSEGTNVLTF. The CDR3 DNA reads TGTGCCAGCAGCCCGTCAGAGGGAACCAACGTCCTGACTTTC. The variable domain in full, completed from reference TRBV11-2 and TRBJ2-6, reads EAGVAQSPRYKIIEKRQSVAFWCNPISGHATLYWYQQILGQGPKLLIQFQNNGVVDDSQLPKDRFSAERLKGVDSTLKIQPAKLEDSAVYLCASSPSEGTNVLTFGAGSRLTVL.

A word on this clone: This same CDR3 is encoded by further DNA sequences in the sample. The rearrangement links TRBV6-6 to TRBJ2-7; D perhaps matches TRBD1 (5 bases). This CDR3 is built from 12 residues. The V and J ends lost 6 bases and 0 bases respectively, with 6 bases between them. Germline lookup yields CDR1 MNHNY and CDR2 SVGAGI (reference sequence). The CDR3 here is CASRDISYEQYF. The CDR3, as DNA: TGTGCCAGCAGGGACATCTCCTACGAGCAGTACTTC.

J is TRBJ1-1 and V is TRBV7-2; possible D gene TRBD1, 6 bases. The V end lost 8 bases, the J end lost 6 bases, and 13 bases lay between the germline ends. Per germline, CDR1 SGHTA and CDR2 FQGNSA. This CDR3 has 12 residues. The CDR3 DNA reads TGTGCCAGCGGGGGGGGCGTGGCTGAAGCTTTCTTT. Amino acids: CASGGGVAEAFF.

The V and J genes are TRBV19 and TRBJ1-4, with D possibly TRBD1 on 6 matching bases. The CDR3 is 15 amino acids. Per the germline V gene, CDR1 is LNHDA and CDR2 is SQIVND (reference sequence). V gave up 10 bases and J gave up 7 bases, with 22 bases separating them. The CDR3, as DNA: TGTGCCACCGCCCCCTTGGACAGAAAGAGTGAAAAACTGTTTTTT. It codes for CATAPLDRKSEKLFF.

The chain uses TRBV6-6 and TRBJ2-7; D might be TRBD1 (6 bases). The CDR3 length is 12 residues. Germline values: CDR1 MNHNY, CDR2 SVGAGI (reference sequence). The V end lost 7 bases, the J end lost 1 base, and 8 bases lay between the germline ends. The CDR3 bases are TGTGCCAGCACAAGGGGGTCCTACGAGCAGTACTTC. The encoded protein is CASTRGSYEQYF.

This sequence joins TRBV6-5 and TRBJ1-2, with 7 bases aligning to TRBD1. This CDR3 is 14 amino acids long. Germline CDR1 MNHEY, CDR2 SVGAGI. V lost 6 bases, J lost 4 bases, and 8 bases stayed unmatched. CDR3 nucleotide sequence: TGTGCCAGCAGAACCAATCAGGGGGGCTATGGCTACACCTTC. Encoded protein: CASRTNQGGYGYTF.

This rearrangement joins TRBV18 to TRBJ1-5; D is perhaps TRBD1 (6 bases). This CDR3 has 18 amino acids. Trimming left V 6 bases short and J 0 bases short, with 21 bases between. The germline CDR1 and CDR2 sequences are KGHSH and LQKENI. DNA for the CDR3: TGTGCCAGCTCCCTAACCCCGGGACAACGTTATAGCAATCAGCCCCAGCATTTT. This codes for CASSLTPGQRYSNQPQHF.

This clone was seen more than once but under ten times. The CDR3 sequence is CASSLDSGGSQYF. CDR3 DNA sequence: TGTGCCAGCAGCTTAGATTCGGGGGGTAGCCAGTACTTC. The chain employs TRBV11-2 and TRBJ2-5, with TRBD2 matching 7 bases. Germline CDR1 SGHAT, CDR2 FQNNGV. The CDR3 has 13 amino acids. The ends lost 0 bases at V and 10 bases at J; junction bases unmatched: 5.

The chain is built from TRBV6-5 and TRBJ1-3; D possibly corresponds to TRBD1 (6 bases). The CDR3 spans 15 residues. Germline assignment: CDR1 MNHEY and CDR2 SVGAGI. With 5 bases removed from V and 0 bases from J, the gap between germline ends came to 11 bases. As DNA, the CDR3 is TGTGCCAGCAGTCGCGGACAGCGCTCTGGAAACACCATATATTTT. Encoded protein: CASSRGQRSGNTIYF.